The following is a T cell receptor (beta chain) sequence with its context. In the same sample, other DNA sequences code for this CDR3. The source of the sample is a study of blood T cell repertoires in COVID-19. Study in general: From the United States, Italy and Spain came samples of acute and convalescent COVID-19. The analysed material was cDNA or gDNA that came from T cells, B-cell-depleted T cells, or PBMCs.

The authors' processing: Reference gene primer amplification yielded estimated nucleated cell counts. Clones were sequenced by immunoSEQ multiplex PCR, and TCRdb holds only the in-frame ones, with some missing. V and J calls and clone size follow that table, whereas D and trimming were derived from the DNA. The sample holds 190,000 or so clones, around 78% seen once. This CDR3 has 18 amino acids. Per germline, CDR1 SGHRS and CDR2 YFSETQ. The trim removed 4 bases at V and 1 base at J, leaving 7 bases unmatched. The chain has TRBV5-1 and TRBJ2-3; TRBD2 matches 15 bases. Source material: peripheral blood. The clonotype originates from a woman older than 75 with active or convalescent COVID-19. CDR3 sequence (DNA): TGCGCCAGCAGCCCCGGACTAGCGGGGGGGCCTGGCACAGATACGCAGTATTTT. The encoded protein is CASSPGLAGGPGTDTQYF.